This TCR beta chain was identified during a study of cytomegalovirus exposure and HLA in healthy donors. Amplification used 60 Vbeta primers and 13 Jbeta primers. As originally analysed: Later reanalysis found roughly 80 million unique TCR beta chains, roughly 9.9 million of them shared. Clones were read by immunoSEQ multiplex PCR, and TCRdb kept only the in-frame ones, dropping some. The V and J calls and clone size are taken from that table; D and trimming were inferred from the DNA. The sample lists approximately 160,000 clones; roughly four fifths were seen once. Study-wide points: Analyses of presence/absence relied on an assumption of roughly uniform sequencing depth across donors. Later analysis placed DRB1 highest and HLA-C lowest in TCR association rates, which differed by HLA locus. In a later analysis, the majority of CMV-associated beta chains seemingly showed HLA restriction.

Between the trimmed V and J ends, which lost 1 base and 6 bases, there was a span of 11 bases. The CDR3 has 14 residues. CDR1 is MDHEN, CDR2 SYDVKM, per germline. On this clone itself: The antigen is unknown.

This sequence joins TRBV28 and TRBJ2-3; D perhaps matches TRBD2 (6 bases). The source of this sequence is a girl aged 2 to 9 in good health and CMV-seropositive. Sequencing used PBMCs. The CDR3 DNA reads as TGTGCCAGCAGTTTATATGGAGGGTACGATACGCAGTATTTT. Translating it yields CASSLYGGYDTQYF.